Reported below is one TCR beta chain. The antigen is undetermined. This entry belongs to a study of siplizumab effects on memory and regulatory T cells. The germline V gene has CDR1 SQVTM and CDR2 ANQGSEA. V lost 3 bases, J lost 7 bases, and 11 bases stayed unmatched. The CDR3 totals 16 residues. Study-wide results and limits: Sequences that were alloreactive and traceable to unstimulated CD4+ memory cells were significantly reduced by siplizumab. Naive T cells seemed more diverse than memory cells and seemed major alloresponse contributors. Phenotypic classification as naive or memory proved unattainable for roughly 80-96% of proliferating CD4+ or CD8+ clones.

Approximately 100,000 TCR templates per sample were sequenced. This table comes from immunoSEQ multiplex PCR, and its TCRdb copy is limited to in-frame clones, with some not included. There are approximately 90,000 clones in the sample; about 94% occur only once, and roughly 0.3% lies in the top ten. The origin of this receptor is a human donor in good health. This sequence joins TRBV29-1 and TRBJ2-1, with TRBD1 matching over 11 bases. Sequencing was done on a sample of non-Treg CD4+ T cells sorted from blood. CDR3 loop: CSVEGVEGQGENEQFF. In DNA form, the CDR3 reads TGCAGCGTTGAGGGCGTAGAGGGACAGGGGGAGAATGAGCAGTTCTTC.